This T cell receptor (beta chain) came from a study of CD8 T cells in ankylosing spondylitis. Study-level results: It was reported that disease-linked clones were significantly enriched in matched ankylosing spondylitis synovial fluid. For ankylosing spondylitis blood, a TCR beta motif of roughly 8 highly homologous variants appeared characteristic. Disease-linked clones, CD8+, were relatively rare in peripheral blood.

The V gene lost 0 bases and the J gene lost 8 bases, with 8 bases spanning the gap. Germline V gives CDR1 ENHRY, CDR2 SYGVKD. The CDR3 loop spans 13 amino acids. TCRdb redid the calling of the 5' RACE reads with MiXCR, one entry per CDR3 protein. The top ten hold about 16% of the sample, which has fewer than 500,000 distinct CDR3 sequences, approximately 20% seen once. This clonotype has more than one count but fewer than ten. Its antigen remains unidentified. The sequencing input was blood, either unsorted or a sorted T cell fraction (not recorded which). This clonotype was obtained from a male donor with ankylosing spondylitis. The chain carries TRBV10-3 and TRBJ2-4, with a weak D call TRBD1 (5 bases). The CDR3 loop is CAISESVRDIQYF. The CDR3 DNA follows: TGTGCCATCAGTGAGTCGGTCAGGGACATTCAGTACTTC.